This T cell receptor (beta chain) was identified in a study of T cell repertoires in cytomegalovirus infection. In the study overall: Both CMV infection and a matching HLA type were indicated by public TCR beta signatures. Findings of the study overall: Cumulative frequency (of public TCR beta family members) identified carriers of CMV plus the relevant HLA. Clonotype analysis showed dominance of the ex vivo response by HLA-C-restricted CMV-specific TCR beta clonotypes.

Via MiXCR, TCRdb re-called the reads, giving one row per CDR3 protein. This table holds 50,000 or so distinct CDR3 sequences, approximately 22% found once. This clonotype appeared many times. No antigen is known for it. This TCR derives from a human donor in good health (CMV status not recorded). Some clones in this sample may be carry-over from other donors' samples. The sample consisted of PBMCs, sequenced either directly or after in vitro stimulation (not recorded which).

CDR3 in amino acids: CASSLLGGRDIQYF. The CDR3 DNA follows: TGTGCCAGCAGCTTATTGGGAGGGAGGGACATTCAGTACTTC. The chain employs TRBV7-2 and TRBJ2-4; TRBD2 matches at 7 bases. This CDR3 has 14 residues. V shed 2 bases, J shed 8 bases, and the junction held 6 bases outside the gene matches. The germline CDR1 and CDR2 sequences are SGHTA and FQGNSA.